This T cell receptor (beta chain) was identified in a study of beta chain features in type 1 diabetes. From germline, CDR1 is SGHDT and CDR2 YYEEEE. The CDR3 consists of 12 residues. V was pared by 2 bases and J by 6 bases, with 5 bases between. Study-wide results and limits: TCRB CDR3s were moderately but significantly shorter in Type 1 diabetes patients in all four CD4+ subsets.

cDNA synthesis used the whole RNA isolate, giving expressed TCRB sequences. This table comes from immunoSEQ multiplex PCR, and its TCRdb copy is limited to in-frame clones, with some not included. This table has about 410,000 clones, approximately 15% appearing once. Turning to this clone: The antigen remains unidentified.

This sequence was found in a young man in good health. Sequencing used naive CD4+ T cells from blood. This chain uses TRBV5-6 with TRBJ2-2; D call uncertain. The CDR3 loop reads CASSLSAGELFF. CDR3 coding DNA: TGTGCCAGCAGCTTAAGCGCCGGGGAGCTGTTTTTT.